The 24 T cell receptor beta chains in this list originate from one sample, sequenced in a study of blood T cells in healthy people across ages. Through a sample-barcoded 5' primer and a J-beta primer mix, a second PCR was run for roughly 7 to 11 cycles. TCRdb ran MiXCR on the 5' RACE reads and lists one entry per CDR3 protein. The repertoire includes 700,000 to 950,000 distinct CDR3 sequences, 40% to 45% of them detected once, and roughly 20% sits in the top ten. The sequenced sample consisted of blood. These receptors all come from a woman aged 60-75 years in good health.

V usage is TRBV5-1 and J usage is TRBJ2-1; 11 bases map to TRBD1. There are 16 residues in the CDR3. Germline V gene lookup returns CDR1 SGHRS and CDR2 YFSETQ. Trimming cost V 0 bases and J 7 bases; bases outside gene matches: 6. The CDR3 spells CASSLGGQGAQNEQFF. The CDR3 bases are TGCGCCAGCAGCTTGGGTGGACAGGGGGCGCAGAATGAGCAGTTCTTC.

Comment on this clonotype: An end of the junction does not agree with germline; a read error may underlie this. The V and J genes are TRBV5-1 and TRBJ2-6; D remains ambiguous. CDR3 length equals 13 residues. CDR1 and CDR2 from the germline V gene are SGHRS and YFSETQ. CDR3 nucleotides: TGCGCCAGCATAGACTCTGGGACCAACGTCCTGACTTTC. It codes for CASIDSGTNVLTF.

The V gene is TRBV20-1, the J gene TRBJ2-1, with 13 nucleotides matching TRBD2. This CDR3 has 15 amino acids. Germline V gene sequence: CDR1 DFQATT, CDR2 SNEGSKA (reference sequence). The trim removed 3 bases at V and 13 bases at J, leaving 12 bases unmatched. The CDR3 DNA reads as TGCAGTGCTAGGGAACTAGCGGGGGGGCGAGAGACCCAGTTCTTC. Encoded protein: CSARELAGGRETQFF.

Remarks on this clonotype: With a much larger clone just one base away, this may be a read error. V and J are TRBV12-3 or TRBV12-4 and TRBJ1-5; 7 nucleotides agree with TRBD1. This CDR3 region has 13 residues. The V gene end was trimmed by 8 bases and the J gene end by 5 bases; junction bases not matched to a gene: 6. CDR3 in amino acids: CASQNRGDQPQHF. The CDR3 region has the DNA TGTGCCAGCCAAAACAGGGGAGATCAGCCCCAGCATTTT.

A few counts support this clonotype. The chain carries TRBV15 and TRBJ2-5, with D unresolved. V dropped 0 bases and J dropped 5 bases, with 7 bases sitting between them. In germline, CDR1 is LNHNV, CDR2 YYDKDF (reference sequence). The CDR3 runs to 13 residues. CDR3 nucleotide sequence: TGTGCCACCAGCAGAGATCCGGAGGAGACCCAGTACTTC. It translates to CATSRDPEETQYF.

J is TRBJ1-4 and V is TRBV20-1; D gene uncertain. The V and J ends lost 5 bases and 7 bases respectively, with 14 bases between them. This CDR3 contains 13 residues. Germline CDR1 DFQATT, CDR2 SNEGSKA (reference sequence). The CDR3 nucleotides read TGCAGTGCTCAGGACGGAAAAGGTGAAAAACTGTTTTTT. Amino acid sequence: CSAQDGKGEKLFF.

This clonotype has just a few counts. The V call is TRBV9, the J call TRBJ2-1, with 14 bases that match TRBD2. The germline CDR1 and CDR2 sequences are SGDLS and YYNGEE. V lost 4 bases to trimming and J lost 6 bases; unmatched junction nucleotides: 6. CDR3 length: 16 amino acids. CDR3: CASSPLGLAGGNEQFF. CDR3 nucleotides: TGTGCCAGCAGCCCCCTCGGACTAGCGGGAGGCAATGAGCAGTTCTTC.

Comment on this clonotype: Just one base apart from a much larger clone, this may be a read error. The chain has TRBV29-1 and TRBJ2-7, with D maybe TRBD1 (5 bases). CDR1 is SQVTM and CDR2 is ANQGSEA in the germline V gene. This CDR3 has 14 amino acids. V shed 3 bases and J shed 2 bases, with 14 bases lying between them. CDR3 nucleotides: TGCAGCGTTGAGGGGCATGCCTCCCCCTACGAGCAGTACTTC. The encoded protein is CSVEGHASPYEQYF.

The V and J genes are TRBV6-5 and TRBJ1-1; D is uncertain. The V end was cut by 6 bases, the J end by 6 bases, with 14 bases between. This CDR3 contains 13 residues. Germline CDR1 and CDR2: MNHEY and SVGAGI. CDR3 protein: CASSHPVSSEAFF. Written as DNA, the CDR3 is TGTGCCAGCAGCCACCCGGTGAGCTCTGAAGCTTTCTTT.

The chain carries TRBV6-1 and TRBJ1-4, with no clear D. From germline, CDR1 is MNHNS and CDR2 SASEGT. V was cut by 6 bases and J by 7 bases, with 9 bases left in between. The CDR3 has 12 residues. The CDR3 reads CASRDHGEKLFF. In DNA, the CDR3 is TGTGCCAGCAGAGATCATGGTGAAAAACTGTTTTTT.

This clonotype turned up a few times. This sequence joins TRBV3-1 and TRBJ2-1; no reliable D call. Germline assignment: CDR1 LGHDT and CDR2 YNNKEL (reference sequence). Trimming took off 5 bases at V and 7 bases at J, with 12 bases between the two ends. There are 13 residues in the CDR3. This CDR3 reads CASSKSNLNEQFF. In DNA form, the CDR3 reads TGTGCCAGCAGCAAATCGAACCTAAATGAGCAGTTCTTC.

In this sample, this clonotype turned up many times. Here the CDR3 DNA reads TGCAGTGCTAGTGATAATAATGAAAAACTGTTTTTT. It translates to CSASDNNEKLFF. The chain links TRBV20-1 to TRBJ1-4; D unresolved. Per the germline V gene, CDR1 is DFQATT and CDR2 is SNEGSKA (reference sequence). There are 12 residues in the CDR3. Trimming took off 3 bases at V and 4 bases at J, with 6 bases between the two ends.

This chain uses TRBV9 with TRBJ2-2; 12 nucleotides agree with TRBD2. CDR1 is SGDLS and CDR2 is YYNGEE in the germline V gene. This CDR3 has 17 residues. J lost 5 bases, V lost 2 bases, and 7 bases had no gene match. CDR3 in DNA: TGTGCCAGCAGCGTTACTAGCGGGGGGCCGTGGACCGGGGAGCTGTTTTTT. Its protein is CASSVTSGGPWTGELFF.

CDR3 in DNA: TGTGCCAGCAGCCCAGGGTCCCGTAAAGCTTTCTTT. Translation: CASSPGSRKAFF. The V call is TRBV14, the J call TRBJ1-1; D may be TRBD1 (5 bases). CDR3 size: 12 residues. V lost 4 bases and J 9 bases, leaving 12 bases between the germline ends. The germline V gene has CDR1 SGHDN and CDR2 FVKESK.

For this clonotype: One end of the junction fails to match germline, which may point to a read error. V is TRBV15 and J is TRBJ2-7, with 7 bases lining up with TRBD1. This CDR3 is built from 16 residues. Germline CDR1 is LNHNV and CDR2 is YYDKDF (reference sequence). CDR3 sequence reads: CATSRDRGGSSYKQYF. In DNA form, the CDR3 reads TGTGCCACCAGCAGAGATCGAGGGGGCAGCTCCTACAAGCAGTACTTC.

The sample holds a few counts of this clonotype. This sequence joins TRBV5-1 and TRBJ2-4; 7 bases fit TRBD1. Near its end, the DNA agrees better with TRBJ2-7, so the J call may be wrong. The germline V gene encodes CDR1 SGHRS and CDR2 YFSETQ. The length of the CDR3 is 16 residues. CDR3 residues: CASSLVPRTGGHEQYF. CDR3 DNA sequence: TGCGCCAGCAGCTTGGTCCCCCGGACAGGAGGACACGAGCAGTACTTC.

The chain recombines TRBV2 with TRBJ2-4; maybe TRBD1 (6 bases). TRBJ2-7 matches the DNA end more closely, so the J call is doubtful. The CDR3 covers 12 residues. The germline gives CDR1 SNHLY, CDR2 FYNNEI. The CDR3 DNA sequence: TGTGCCAGCAGAGGACAGCTCTACGAGCAGTACTTC. Amino acids: CASRGQLYEQYF.

Only a few counts were recorded for this clonotype. The J gene is TRBJ2-1, the V gene TRBV7-2, with TRBD2 as a possible D gene (6 bases). The CDR3 runs to 12 residues. Germline V gene sequence: CDR1 SGHTA, CDR2 FQGNSA. V shed 3 bases and J shed 15 bases, with 15 bases lying between them. The CDR3 DNA reads as TGTGCCAGCAGCTTTGCGGGGAGGACTCTGTTCTTC. Translation: CASSFAGRTLFF.

The chain uses TRBV20-1 and TRBJ2-7; possibly TRBD2 for D (5 bases). The CDR3 extends over 11 amino acids. Per the germline V gene, CDR1 is DFQATT and CDR2 is SNEGSKA (reference sequence). Trimming pared 5 bases from V and 7 bases from J, leaving 12 bases between. The CDR3 DNA is TGCAGTGCTCGACACGAGGGAGAGCAGTACTTC. Protein: CSARHEGEQYF.

This clonotype has ten or more counts. The rearrangement uses TRBV7-2 and TRBJ2-7; tentative D call: TRBD1 (5 bases). CDR1 and CDR2 (germline): SGHTA, FQGNSA. V was trimmed by 6 bases and J by 3 bases, leaving 6 bases between them. CDR3 size: 11 residues. The CDR3 spells CASSDSYEQYF. Written as DNA, the CDR3 is TGTGCCAGCAGTGACAGCTACGAGCAGTACTTC.

The rearrangement joins TRBV13 to TRBJ1-6, with D unresolved. The ends were cut back, 6 bases at V and 7 bases at J, with 7 bases in the middle. Germline V gives CDR1 PRHDT, CDR2 FYEKMQ (reference sequence). The CDR3 totals 12 residues. CDR3 residues: CASRLGNSPLHF. The CDR3 DNA sequence: TGTGCCAGCAGGCTCGGGAATTCACCCCTCCACTTT.

This rearrangement joins TRBV27 to TRBJ1-2; possible D gene TRBD1, 5 bases. Germline CDR1 is MNHEY and CDR2 is SMNVEV (reference sequence). V was cut by 8 bases and J by 4 bases, with 17 bases left in between. The CDR3 has 14 residues. This chain's CDR3 is CASATLQEFYGYTF. CDR3 in DNA: TGTGCCAGCGCTACTTTACAGGAGTTCTATGGCTACACCTTC.

V gene TRBV7-2 combines with J gene TRBJ2-7; no reliable D call. Trimming shortened V by 1 base and J by 3 bases, and 10 bases separated the two germline ends. CDR1 SGHTA and CDR2 FQGNSA come from the germline V gene. The CDR3 consists of 14 residues. The CDR3 spells CASSLDSGCYEQYF. CDR3 in DNA: TGTGCCAGCAGCTTAGATTCCGGGTGCTACGAGCAGTACTTC.

The chain joins TRBV7-9 to TRBJ2-1; possible D gene TRBD2, 6 bases. The CDR3 totals 13 residues. With 5 bases removed from V and 10 bases from J, the gap between germline ends came to 15 bases. CDR1 is SEHNR, CDR2 FQNEAQ, per germline (reference sequence). This chain's CDR3 is CASSHRDSQEQFF. Here the CDR3 DNA reads TGTGCCAGCAGCCATCGGGACTCGCAGGAGCAGTTCTTC.